The 16 T cell receptor beta chains listed next were all sequenced from one sample in a study of blood T cell repertoires in COVID-19. The data were produced by immunoSEQ multiplex PCR, yet TCRdb's version contains in-frame clones alone and is incomplete. This table holds approximately 170,000 clones, 84% found once. The sample taken for sequencing was PBMCs or T cells enriched from blood (not recorded which). All receptors derive from a man aged 50 to 60 who had recovered from COVID-19.

This chain links TRBV30 with TRBJ1-3; maybe TRBD1 (5 bases). CDR3 length equals 12 residues. Trimming pared 0 bases from V and 11 bases from J, leaving 11 bases between. Per germline, CDR1 GTSNPN and CDR2 SVGIG (reference sequence). The chain's CDR3 is CAWSVPGGSIYF. The CDR3 DNA sequence: TGTGCCTGGAGTGTACCCGGGGGGTCCATATATTTT.

The chain combines TRBV30 with TRBJ2-7; TRBD2 might be the D (5 bases). Trimming removed 0 bases at V and 5 bases at J, with 14 bases between. The CDR3 has 14 residues. CDR1 and CDR2 from the germline V gene are GTSNPN and SVGIG (reference sequence). CDR3 region: CAWSVVGIGDEQYF. The CDR3, as DNA: TGTGCCTGGAGTGTCGTTGGTATCGGGGACGAGCAGTACTTC.

This rearrangement joins TRBV10-3 to TRBJ2-2; perhaps TRBD1 as D (5 bases). V dropped 7 bases and J dropped 4 bases, with 10 bases sitting between them. This CDR3 has 13 residues. Germline CDR1 ENHRY, CDR2 SYGVKD. CDR3 region: CAITLDSTGELFF. The DNA of the CDR3 is TGTGCCATCACACTCGACAGCACCGGGGAGCTGTTTTTT.

The genes are TRBV11-2 and TRBJ2-7; 8 nucleotides agree with TRBD1. The germline V gene has CDR1 SGHAT and CDR2 FQNNGV. The CDR3 spans 13 residues. V lost 6 bases to trimming and J lost 2 bases; unmatched junction nucleotides: 3. For the CDR3, the DNA is TGTGCCAGCAGGGTACAGGGGGCCTACGAGCAGTACTTC. The encoded protein is CASRVQGAYEQYF.

A word on this clone: In the same sample, other DNA sequences code for this CDR3. V gene TRBV7-9 combines with J gene TRBJ2-2; the match to TRBD1 covers 9 bases. The CDR3 is made up of 14 amino acids. Germline V gives CDR1 SEHNR, CDR2 FQNEAQ (reference sequence). V was clipped by 5 bases and J by 5 bases; unmatched bases: 3. CDR3 in amino acids: CASSQQGATGELFF. CDR3 nucleotide sequence: TGTGCCAGCAGCCAACAGGGGGCTACCGGGGAGCTGTTTTTT.

The chain has TRBV10-3 and TRBJ1-1, with D tentatively TRBD1 (5 bases). V lost 6 bases and J 5 bases, leaving 19 bases between the germline ends. Germline CDR1 reads ENHRY; CDR2 reads SYGVKD. This CDR3 has 15 residues. DNA for the CDR3: TGTGCCATCAGAGACAGCATCACCCTTGGGACTGAAGCTTTCTTT. As protein: CAIRDSITLGTEAFF.

V gene TRBV3-1 (or the pseudogene TRBV3-2) combines with J gene TRBJ1-4; 10 bases line up with TRBD1. CDR3 length: 13 residues. V shed 6 bases, J shed 7 bases, and the junction held 2 bases outside the gene matches. CDR1 is LGHDT, CDR2 YNNKEL, per germline (reference sequence). The CDR3 region has the DNA TGTGCCAGCAGTCGGACAGGGGGTGAAAAACTGTTTTTT. Amino acids: CASSRTGGEKLFF.

V usage is TRBV24-1 and J usage is TRBJ1-3; D ambiguous. CDR1 KGHDR and CDR2 SFDVKD come from the germline V gene. Trimming shortened V by 4 bases and J by 0 bases, and 9 bases separated the two germline ends. There are 15 residues in the CDR3. The CDR3 bases are TGTGCCACCAGTGAATCTTCAGGCTCTGGAAACACCATATATTTT. Amino acids: CATSESSGSGNTIYF.

This chain joins TRBV7-9 and TRBJ2-6; TRBD1 might be the D (6 bases). This CDR3 contains 15 residues. Trimming took 5 bases from V and 4 from J, leaving 12 bases between them. Germline assignment: CDR1 SEHNR and CDR2 FQNEAQ (reference sequence). The CDR3 loop is CASSQHRAGANVLTF. As DNA, the CDR3 is TGTGCCAGCAGCCAACACAGGGCCGGGGCCAACGTCCTGACTTTC. Full variable domain (rest looked up from reference TRBV7-9 and TRBJ2-6): DTGVSQNPRHKITKRGQNVTFRCDPISEHNRLYWYRQTLGQGPEFLTYFQNEAQLEKSRLLSDRFSAERPKGSFSTLEIQRTEQGDSAMYLCASSQHRAGANVLTFGAGSRLTVL.

The chain couples TRBV25-1 to TRBJ1-4; a weak D match, TRBD1 (5 bases). The CDR3 spans 15 residues. Trimming stripped 3 bases from V and 5 bases from J, with 13 bases between. The germline V gene encodes CDR1 MGHDK and CDR2 SYGVNS. The CDR3 sequence is CASSDPGRKNEKLFF. CDR3 in DNA: TGTGCCAGCAGTGACCCAGGGAGGAAGAATGAAAAACTGTTTTTT.

This chain joins TRBV4-3 and TRBJ1-5; D is unresolved. Per the germline V gene, CDR1 is LGHNA and CDR2 is YSLEER. CDR3 length: 13 residues. Trimming removed 0 bases from V and 7 bases from J, with 7 bases in between. The CDR3 bases are TGCGCCAGCAGCCAAGAGGGCTTCCAGCCCCAGCATTTT. Encoded protein: CASSQEGFQPQHF.

This clone was detected a few times. The chain couples TRBV5-8 to TRBJ1-5; possible D gene TRBD1, 5 bases. The length of the CDR3 is 15 residues. Germline CDR1 and CDR2: SGHTS and YDEGEE. The V gene lost 0 bases and the J gene lost 0 bases, with 7 bases spanning the gap. CDR3 coding DNA: TGTGCCAGCAGCTTGGCAGGGATTAGCAATCAGCCCCAGCATTTT. Protein product: CASSLAGISNQPQHF.

V gene TRBV28 combines with J gene TRBJ2-4; TRBD2 matches at 10 bases. The V and J ends lost 6 bases and 10 bases, in that order; junction bases with no gene match: 6. The CDR3 runs to 13 residues. Germline assignment: CDR1 MDHEN and CDR2 SYDVKM. The CDR3 DNA reads as TGTGCCAGCAGGTTACTAGCGGGAAGGATTCAGTACTTC. Encoded protein: CASRLLAGRIQYF.

The gene calls are TRBV30 and TRBJ1-6, with TRBD1 identical over 8 bases. CDR3 size: 15 residues. CDR1 is GTSNPN, CDR2 SVGIG, per germline (reference sequence). J gave up 9 bases and V 5 bases, and 12 bases lay outside the gene matches. The CDR3 region has the DNA TGTGCCTGGGAAAGAACTGGACAGGGTAGTTCACCCCTCCACTTT. It is translated as CAWERTGQGSSPLHF.

Of note for this clone: Because the CDR3 is missing its conserved closing phenylalanine or tryptophan, this is likely a read error. It is unclear where the CDR3 begins or ends on the DNA, so no DNA is shown, and the CDR3 is as TCRdb lists it. The chain recombines TRBV21-1 with TRBJ2-3; TRBD2, as called in the table, went unchecked against the DNA. TRBV21-1 is given as a pseudogene. From its first to its last residue, the CDR3 has 10 amino acids. The CDR3 is CASSMGGDPG.

The rearrangement joins TRBV19 to TRBJ1-5; 8 bases map to TRBD1. Per the germline V gene, CDR1 is LNHDA and CDR2 is SQIVND (reference sequence). Trimming removed 10 bases from V and 1 base from J; junction bases left unmatched: 9. The CDR3 contains 15 residues. CDR3 loop: CATLGRTGSNQPQHF. The CDR3 region has the DNA TGTGCCACCTTGGGACGGACAGGGAGCAATCAGCCCCAGCATTTT.